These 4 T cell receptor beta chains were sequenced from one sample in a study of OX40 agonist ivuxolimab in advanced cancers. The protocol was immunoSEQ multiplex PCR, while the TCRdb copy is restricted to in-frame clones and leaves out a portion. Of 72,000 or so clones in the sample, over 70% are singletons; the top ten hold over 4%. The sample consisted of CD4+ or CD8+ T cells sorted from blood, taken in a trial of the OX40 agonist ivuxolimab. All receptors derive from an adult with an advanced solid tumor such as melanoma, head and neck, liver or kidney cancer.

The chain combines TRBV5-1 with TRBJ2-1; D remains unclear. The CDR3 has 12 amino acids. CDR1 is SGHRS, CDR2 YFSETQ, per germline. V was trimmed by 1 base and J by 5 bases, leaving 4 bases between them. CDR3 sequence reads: CASSLTDNEQFF. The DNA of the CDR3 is TGCGCCAGCAGCTTGACAGACAATGAGCAGTTCTTC. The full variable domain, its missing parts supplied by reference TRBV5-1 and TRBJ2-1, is KAGVTQTPRYLIKTRGQQVTLSCSPISGHRSVSWYQQTPGQGLQFLFEYFSETQRNKGNFPGRFSGRQFSNSRSEMNVSTLELGDSALYLCASSLTDNEQFFGPGTRLTVL.

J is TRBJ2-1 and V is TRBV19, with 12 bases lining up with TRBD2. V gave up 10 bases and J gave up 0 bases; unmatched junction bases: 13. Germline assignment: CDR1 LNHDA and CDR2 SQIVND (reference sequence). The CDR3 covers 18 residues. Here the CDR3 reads CATTPGTSGWSSYNEQFF. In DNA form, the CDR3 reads TGTGCCACCACACCAGGGACTAGCGGGTGGAGCTCCTACAATGAGCAGTTCTTC.

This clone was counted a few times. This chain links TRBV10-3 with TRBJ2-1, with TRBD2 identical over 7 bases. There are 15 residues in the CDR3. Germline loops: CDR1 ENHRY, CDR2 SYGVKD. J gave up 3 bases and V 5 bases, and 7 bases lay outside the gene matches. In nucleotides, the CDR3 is TGTGCCATCAGTCGGACCGCGGGAGACTACAATGAGCAGTTCTTC. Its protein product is CAISRTAGDYNEQFF.

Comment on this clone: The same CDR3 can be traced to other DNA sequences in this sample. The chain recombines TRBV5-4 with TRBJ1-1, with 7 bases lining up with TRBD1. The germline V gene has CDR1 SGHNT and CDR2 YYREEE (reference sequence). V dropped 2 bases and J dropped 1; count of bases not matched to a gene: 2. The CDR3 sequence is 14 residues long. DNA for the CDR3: TGTGCCAGCAGCTTAAGACAGGGGAACACTGAAGCTTTCTTT. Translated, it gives CASSLRQGNTEAFF.